This is a list of T cell receptor beta chains from one sample in a study of control samples from healthy donors and cancer patients. The assay was immunoSEQ multiplex PCR, and TCRdb's table has in-frame clones only and misses some. In the table there are 100,000 to 150,000 clones, around nine tenths of which are singletons. Sequencing was performed on blood. These receptor sequences come from a man younger than 30 in good health. Both conserved end residues are part of each CDR3. A D gene is named only where the DNA matches it firmly. Expanded clones get a size class; other rows say once, few or many, or leave the size out.

NA	NA	TRBV4-1	TRBJ1-2	CASSQGRVNYGYTF	TGCGCCAGCAGCCAGGGGAGGGTCAACTATGGCTACACCTTC
NA	NA	TRBV2	TRBJ2-3	CASSEALSTDTQYF	TGTGCCAGCAGTGAAGCGCTTAGCACAGATACGCAGTATTTT
TRBD1	NA	TRBV2	TRBJ1-1	CASRGGMNTEAFF	TGTGCCAGCAGAGGGGGCATGAACACTGAAGCTTTCTTT
NA	NA	TRBV20-1	TRBJ2-7	CSASVGYEQYF	TGCAGTGCTAGTGTGGGATACGAGCAGTACTTC
TRBD2	NA	TRBV4-2	TRBJ2-3	CASSRALAGDTDTQYF	TGTGCCAGCAGCCGAGCTCTAGCGGGGGACACAGATACGCAGTATTTT
NA	NA	TRBV6-5	TRBJ1-3	CASSRNMGEAIYF	TGTGCCAGCAGCCGAAACATGGGGGAGGCCATATATTTT
NA	NA	TRBV2	TRBJ1-2	CASSQPPGSYTF	TGTGCCAGCAGTCAACCCCCCGGGAGCTACACCTTC
TRBD1	NA	TRBV11-1	TRBJ2-1	CASSLIQGAGYNEQFF	TGTGCCAGCAGCTTAATCCAGGGGGCGGGCTACAATGAGCAGTTCTTC
NA	NA	TRBV3-1/TRBV3-2	TRBJ1-6	CASSHRGGGNSPLHF	TGTGCCAGCAGCCATCGTGGGGGTGGAAATTCACCCCTCCACTTT
NA	NA	TRBV5-6	TRBJ1-2	CASSLPGLTPHGYTF	TGTGCCAGCAGCTTGCCGGGACTCACCCCCCATGGCTACACCTTC
NA	NA	TRBV7-6	TRBJ2-2	CASSLAGTGELFF	TGTGCCAGCAGCTTAGCTGGGACCGGGGAGCTGTTTTTT
NA	NA	TRBV2	TRBJ1-2	CASPNPYGYTF	TGTGCCAGCCCGAATCCCTATGGCTACACCTTC
NA	few	TRBV11-2	TRBJ1-6	CASSFRSSYNSPLHF	TGTGCCAGCAGCTTTAGGAGCTCCTATAATTCACCCCTCCACTTT
NA	NA	TRBV5-1	TRBJ2-1	CASSHFAPVGGYNEQFF	TGCGCCAGCAGTCATTTTGCCCCCGTAGGGGGCTACAATGAGCAGTTCTTC
NA	once	TRBV21-1	TRBJ2-7	CASSKPQVGTLSYEQYF	TGTGCCAGCAGCAAACCCCAGGTCGGTACCCTATCCTACGAGCAGTACTTC
TRBD2	NA	TRBV7-2	TRBJ2-1	CASSMRGARNNEQFF	TGTGCCAGCAGCATGCGGGGGGCGCGGAACAATGAGCAGTTCTTC